The present T cell receptor beta chain was sequenced within a study of blood T cell repertoires in COVID-19. Whole-study context: The origin of the acute and convalescent COVID-19 samples was the United States, Italy and Spain.

In the original processing: The authors estimated nucleated cell counts from reference gene primer amplification. Clones were sequenced by immunoSEQ multiplex PCR, and TCRdb holds only the in-frame ones, with some missing. V, J and clone size reflect that table, while D and trimming were determined from the DNA. The profile covers some 140,000 clones, with 84% appearing a single time and less than 7% taken by the ten largest. Cohorts were based on clinical histories the participants reported. V lost 0 bases to trimming and J lost 9 bases, with 9 bases between them. The CDR3 runs 12 residues. Looked up from germline, CDR1 is SQVTM and CDR2 is ANQGSEA.

The chain employs TRBV29-1 and TRBJ2-1; D not resolved. The clonotype originates from a man aged 35 to 55 with acute COVID-19. Sequencing was done on a sample of PBMCs or T cells enriched from blood (not recorded which). The CDR3 coding sequence is TGCAGCGTTGAAGAGGTTCGAGGTGAGCAGTTCTTC. Translation gives CSVEEVRGEQFF.